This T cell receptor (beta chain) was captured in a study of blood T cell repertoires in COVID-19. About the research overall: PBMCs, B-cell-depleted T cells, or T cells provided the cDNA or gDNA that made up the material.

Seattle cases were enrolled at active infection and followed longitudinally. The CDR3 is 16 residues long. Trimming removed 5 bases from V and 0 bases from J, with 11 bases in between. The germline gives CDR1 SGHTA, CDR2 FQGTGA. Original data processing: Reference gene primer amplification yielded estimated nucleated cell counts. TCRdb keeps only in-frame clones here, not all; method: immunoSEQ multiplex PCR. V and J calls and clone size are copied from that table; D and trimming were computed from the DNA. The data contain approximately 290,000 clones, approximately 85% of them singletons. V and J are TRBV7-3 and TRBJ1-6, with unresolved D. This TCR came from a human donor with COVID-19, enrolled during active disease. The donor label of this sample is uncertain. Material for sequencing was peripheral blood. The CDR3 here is CASSPRPASYNSPLHF. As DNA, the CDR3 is TGTGCCAGCAGCCCTAGACCGGCCTCCTATAATTCACCCCTCCACTTT.